What follows are 19 T cell receptor beta chains derived from one specimen sequenced in a study of blood T cell repertoires in COVID-19. Method: immunoSEQ multiplex PCR; TCRdb's copy keeps in-frame clones and lacks some. The data show hundreds of thousands of clones, about 89% seen once. Sequences were obtained from peripheral blood. The receptors come from a woman aged 60-75 years who had recovered from COVID-19.

The chain combines TRBV28 with TRBJ2-7; 7 bases map to TRBD1. The J segment lost 2 bases and the V segment lost 5 bases, leaving 12 bases of the junction unmatched. The CDR3 extends over 16 amino acids. CDR1 is MDHEN and CDR2 is SYDVKM in the germline V gene. The CDR3 reads CASSPMPGTATYEQYF. CDR3 DNA: TGTGCCAGCAGTCCAATGCCCGGGACAGCCACCTACGAGCAGTACTTC.

The V and J genes are TRBV15 and TRBJ2-2; no reliable D call. V lost 0 bases to trimming and J lost 2 bases, with 10 bases between them. Germline assignment: CDR1 LNHNV and CDR2 YYDKDF (reference sequence). CDR3 length equals 16 residues. Here the CDR3 reads CATSREGSSNTGELFF. As DNA, the CDR3 is TGTGCCACCAGCAGAGAGGGCAGCAGTAACACCGGGGAGCTGTTTTTT.

The chain has TRBV5-5 and TRBJ2-7; possibly TRBD2 for D (7 bases). CDR3 size: 11 residues. Germline CDR1 and CDR2: SGHKS and YYEKEE (reference sequence). The germline V and J ends were trimmed by 4 bases and 12 bases, with 14 bases remaining between them. The CDR3 region is CASSPEGGLYF. The CDR3 nucleotides are TGTGCCAGCAGCCCAGAGGGGGGGCTGTACTTC.

This chain joins TRBV7-8 and TRBJ2-5, with a tentative D call TRBD1 (7 bases). The CDR3 runs 16 residues. Germline assignment: CDR1 SGHVS and CDR2 FQNEAQ. The germline V and J ends were trimmed by 4 bases and 2 bases, with 17 bases remaining between them. In nucleotides, the CDR3 is TGTGCCAGCAGCTCTTATGGACAGGAGGGGCAAGAGACCCAGTACTTC. Translated: CASSSYGQEGQETQYF.

This clone was counted a single time. The chain employs TRBV7-6 and TRBJ1-1, with D hard to call. The V gene's germline CDR1 is SGHVS and CDR2 FNYEAQ. This CDR3 spans 14 amino acids. The germline V and J ends were trimmed by 6 bases and 0 bases, with 11 bases remaining between them. The CDR3 loop is CASSLADMNTEAFF. CDR3 coding DNA: TGTGCCAGCAGTTTGGCTGATATGAACACTGAAGCTTTCTTT.

The chain couples TRBV6-6 to TRBJ2-6; D unclear. The CDR3 has 13 residues. The V end lost 6 bases, the J end lost 4 bases, and 7 bases lay between the germline ends. Germline assignment: CDR1 MNHNY and CDR2 SVGAGI (reference sequence). As DNA, the CDR3 is TGTGCCAGCAGGGGCGCCGGGGCCAACGTCCTGACTTTC. It translates to CASRGAGANVLTF.

The J gene is TRBJ2-1, the V gene TRBV5-1; 16 bases align to TRBD2. Trimming removed 3 bases from V and 3 bases from J; junction bases left unmatched: 9. Per the germline V gene, CDR1 is SGHRS and CDR2 is YFSETQ. The CDR3 extends over 19 amino acids. The CDR3: CASSSTGTSGGALYNEQFF. The CDR3 coding sequence is TGCGCCAGCAGCTCGACTGGGACTAGCGGGGGGGCCCTCTACAATGAGCAGTTCTTC.

This clone was picked up one time. V gene TRBV28 combines with J gene TRBJ1-2; D not certain. There are 12 residues in the CDR3. The ends were cut back, 1 base at V and 8 bases at J, with 8 bases in the middle. Germline CDR1 and CDR2: MDHEN and SYDVKM. CDR3 nucleotides: TGTGCCAGCAGTTTATTACTGAGGGGCTACACCTTC. Translation: CASSLLLRGYTF.

This CDR3 reads CASSPPGTGAILAFF. The CDR3 DNA reads as TGTGCCAGCAGTCCCCCAGGGACAGGGGCGATTTTGGCTTTCTTT. This sequence joins TRBV25-1 and TRBJ1-1, with 10 bases fitting TRBD1. Germline-derived CDR1 and CDR2 are MGHDK and SYGVNS. This CDR3 region has 15 residues. V was clipped by 5 bases and J by 11 bases; unmatched bases: 14.

This clone was seen a few times. Other DNA sequences of this sample code for an identical CDR3. This chain connects TRBV29-1 to TRBJ2-3, with 7 bases aligning to TRBD1. Germline lookup yields CDR1 SQVTM and CDR2 ANQGSEA. Trimming removed 1 base from V and 3 bases from J; junction bases left unmatched: 1. The CDR3 covers 13 residues. The DNA of the CDR3 is TGCAGCGTTGAAGGACAGGGAACAGATACGCAGTATTTT. This translates into CSVEGQGTDTQYF.

The chain employs TRBV20-1 and TRBJ2-1; D call uncertain. V lost 5 bases and J lost 9, with 11 bases in between. The CDR3 spans 11 residues. Germline V gene lookup returns CDR1 DFQATT and CDR2 SNEGSKA (reference sequence). The chain's CDR3 is CSAQKSGEQFF. CDR3 DNA: TGCAGTGCTCAAAAGTCAGGTGAGCAGTTCTTC.

The chain has TRBV6-2 or TRBV6-3 and TRBJ1-5, with D possibly matching TRBD1 (6 bases). The V end was cut by 0 bases, the J end by 6 bases, with 6 bases between. CDR1 and CDR2 (germline): MNHEY, SVGEGT. CDR3 length equals 13 residues. The CDR3 loop is CASSYSTGQPQHF. The DNA for the CDR3 is TGTGCCAGCAGTTACTCGACAGGTCAGCCCCAGCATTTT.

The V and J genes are TRBV5-4 and TRBJ2-1; D is perhaps TRBD2 (6 bases). This CDR3 has 17 residues. The germline V and J ends were trimmed by 1 base and 1 base, with 15 bases remaining between them. Germline CDR1 is SGHNT and CDR2 is YYREEE (reference sequence). The CDR3 protein is CASSLLWDWASYNEQFF. The CDR3, as DNA: TGTGCCAGCAGCTTGCTTTGGGACTGGGCGTCCTACAATGAGCAGTTCTTC.

The J gene is TRBJ2-1, the V gene TRBV5-6; 13 nucleotides align to TRBD2. This CDR3 is built from 15 residues. After removal of 4 bases from V and 10 bases from J, the junction contained 8 bases not matched to a gene. Per germline, CDR1 SGHDT and CDR2 YYEEEE. The chain's CDR3 is CASSHPTSGGLEQFF. Written as DNA, the CDR3 is TGTGCCAGCAGCCACCCGACTAGCGGGGGGCTCGAGCAGTTCTTC.

The rearrangement uses TRBV7-3 and TRBJ2-1; weak D call: TRBD1 (6 bases). The CDR3 spans 17 residues. Germline values: CDR1 SGHTA, CDR2 FQGTGA. V shed 0 bases and J shed 7 bases, with 19 bases lying between them. CDR3 loop: CASSLTLSRIQGNEQFF. DNA for the CDR3: TGTGCCAGCAGCTTAACCTTGTCCCGAATACAGGGAAATGAGCAGTTCTTC.

The rearrangement uses TRBV19 and TRBJ2-3; no reliable D call. The CDR3 extends over 15 amino acids. Trimming left V 4 bases short and J 2 bases short, with 13 bases between. Germline CDR1 LNHDA, CDR2 SQIVND (reference sequence). The CDR3 spells CASSTNDRYTDTQYF. CDR3 sequence (DNA): TGTGCCAGTAGTACCAATGATAGATACACAGATACGCAGTATTTT.

The chain has TRBV27 and TRBJ1-6, with 7 bases fitting TRBD1. J was trimmed by 1 base and V by 6 bases; bases with no gene match: 9. Looked up from germline, CDR1 is MNHEY and CDR2 is SMNVEV (reference sequence). This CDR3 comprises 17 residues. In DNA, the CDR3 is TGTGCCAGCAGACGGGACAGTGTAGGGTCCTATAATTCACCCCTCCACTTT. It encodes CASRRDSVGSYNSPLHF.

This sequence joins TRBV5-1 and TRBJ2-7; TRBD1 agrees at 10 bases. This CDR3 is built from 15 residues. The trim removed 4 bases at V and 5 bases at J, leaving 9 bases unmatched. In germline, CDR1 is SGHRS, CDR2 YFSETQ. CDR3 sequence reads: CASSLTGTGDHEQYF. The DNA of the CDR3 is TGCGCCAGCAGCCTTACCGGGACAGGGGACCACGAGCAGTACTTC. Full variable domain (missing parts from reference TRBV5-1 and TRBJ2-7): KAGVTQTPRYLIKTRGQQVTLSCSPISGHRSVSWYQQTPGQGLQFLFEYFSETQRNKGNFPGRFSGRQFSNSRSEMNVSTLELGDSALYLCASSLTGTGDHEQYFGPGTRLTVT.

The J gene is TRBJ1-6, the V gene TRBV7-9; unclear D gene. Per germline, CDR1 SEHNR and CDR2 FQNEAQ (reference sequence). Trimming stripped 5 bases from V and 13 bases from J, with 9 bases between. CDR3 size: 11 residues. CDR3 sequence (DNA): TGTGCCAGCAGCCTAGGCGGCCCCCTCCACTTT. It yields the protein CASSLGGPLHF.